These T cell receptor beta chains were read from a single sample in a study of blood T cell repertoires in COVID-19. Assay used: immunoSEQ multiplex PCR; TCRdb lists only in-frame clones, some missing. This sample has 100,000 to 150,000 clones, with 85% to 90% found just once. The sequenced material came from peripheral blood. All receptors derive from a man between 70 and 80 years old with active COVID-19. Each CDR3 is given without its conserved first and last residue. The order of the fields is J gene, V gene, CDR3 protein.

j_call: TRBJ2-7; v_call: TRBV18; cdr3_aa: ASSPGTGGYEQY
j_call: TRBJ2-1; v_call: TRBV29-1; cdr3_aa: SVEKGANEQF
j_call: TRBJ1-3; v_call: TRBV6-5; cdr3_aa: ASSRERNTIY
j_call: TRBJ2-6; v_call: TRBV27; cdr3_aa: ASSLTSGRAGANVLT
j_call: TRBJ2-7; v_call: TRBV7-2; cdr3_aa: ASRDRAYEQY
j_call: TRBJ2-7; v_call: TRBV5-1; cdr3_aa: ASSLAAGSPNEQY
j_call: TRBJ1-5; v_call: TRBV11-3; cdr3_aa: ASSYVGPSDQPQH
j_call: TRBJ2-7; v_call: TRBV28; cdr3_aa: ASSSPRGGRGRDEQY
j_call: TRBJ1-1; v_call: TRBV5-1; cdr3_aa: ASSSQGIGTEAF
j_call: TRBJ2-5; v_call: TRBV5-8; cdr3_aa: ASSLARASVSGETQY
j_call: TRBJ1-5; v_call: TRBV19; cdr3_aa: ASSIDPGVGQPQH
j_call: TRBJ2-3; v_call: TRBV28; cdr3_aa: ASSPGTATDTQY
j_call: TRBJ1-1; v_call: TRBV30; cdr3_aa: AWSEGTGNTEAF
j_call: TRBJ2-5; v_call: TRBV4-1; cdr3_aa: ASSHRGSEAQLETQY
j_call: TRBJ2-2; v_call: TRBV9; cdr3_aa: ASSVGGGLTGELF
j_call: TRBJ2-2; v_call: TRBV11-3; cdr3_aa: ASSSATGTGELF
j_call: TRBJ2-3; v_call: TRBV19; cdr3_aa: ASSIGGLADTQY
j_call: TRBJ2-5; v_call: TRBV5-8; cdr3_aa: ASSSGTPHFQETQY
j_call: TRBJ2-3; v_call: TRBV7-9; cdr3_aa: ASSSGDWTTDTQY
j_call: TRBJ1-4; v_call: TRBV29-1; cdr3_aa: SVVGGWTNEKLF
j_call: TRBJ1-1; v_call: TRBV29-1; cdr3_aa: SVEKQALNTEAF
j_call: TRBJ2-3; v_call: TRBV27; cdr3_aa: ASSSGHPSTDTQY
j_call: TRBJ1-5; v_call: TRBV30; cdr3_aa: AWSVSQGKQPQH
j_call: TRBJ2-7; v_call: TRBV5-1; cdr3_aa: ASSLGPGETYEQY
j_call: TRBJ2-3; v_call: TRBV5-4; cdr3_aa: ASSVRGLAAGTDTQY
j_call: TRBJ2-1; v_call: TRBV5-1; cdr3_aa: ASSTEWNEQF
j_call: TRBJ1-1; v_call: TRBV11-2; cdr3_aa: ASSRTGFTEAF
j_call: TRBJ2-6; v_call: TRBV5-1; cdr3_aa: ASSSARTGPIGSLSVLT
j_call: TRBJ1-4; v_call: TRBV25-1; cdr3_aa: ASSDGQVREKLF
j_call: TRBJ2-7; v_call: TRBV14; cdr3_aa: ASSPTGSGYEQY
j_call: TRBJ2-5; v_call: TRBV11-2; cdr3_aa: ASSLGGRPSETQY
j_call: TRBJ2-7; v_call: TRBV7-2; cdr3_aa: ASSLGGTVAYEQY
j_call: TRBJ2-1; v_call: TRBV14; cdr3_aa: ASSDSGRAPYNEQF
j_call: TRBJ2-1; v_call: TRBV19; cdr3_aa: ASSRYGTSGMIGPDEQF
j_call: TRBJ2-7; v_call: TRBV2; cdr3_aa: ASSGRQGTYEQY
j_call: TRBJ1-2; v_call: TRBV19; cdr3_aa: ASLGHTGYGYT
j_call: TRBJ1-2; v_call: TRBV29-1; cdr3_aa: SVKGQGDYGYT
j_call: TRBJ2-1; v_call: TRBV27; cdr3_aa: ASSLLAGGTNEQF
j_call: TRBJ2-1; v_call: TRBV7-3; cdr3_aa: ASSLDGRVGWNEQF
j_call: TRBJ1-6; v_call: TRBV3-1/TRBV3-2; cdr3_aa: APLRGTERRNSPLH
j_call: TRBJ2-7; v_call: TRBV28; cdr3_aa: ATHRGSYEQY
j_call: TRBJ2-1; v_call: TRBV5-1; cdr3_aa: ASSLATGGSIGNEQF